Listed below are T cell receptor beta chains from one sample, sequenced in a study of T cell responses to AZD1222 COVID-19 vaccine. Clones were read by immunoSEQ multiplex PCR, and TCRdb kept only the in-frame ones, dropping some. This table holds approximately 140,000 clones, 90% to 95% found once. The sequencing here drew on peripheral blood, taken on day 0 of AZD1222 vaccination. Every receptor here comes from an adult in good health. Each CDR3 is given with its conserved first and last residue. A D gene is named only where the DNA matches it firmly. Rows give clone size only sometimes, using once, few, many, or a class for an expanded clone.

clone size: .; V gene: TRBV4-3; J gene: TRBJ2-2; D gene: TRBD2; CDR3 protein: CASSLRLAGDTGELFF; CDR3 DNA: TGCGCCAGCAGCCTTAGACTAGCGGGGGATACCGGGGAGCTGTTTTTT
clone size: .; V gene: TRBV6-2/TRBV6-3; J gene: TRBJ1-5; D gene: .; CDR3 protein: CASSDRGNQPQHF; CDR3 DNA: TGTGCCAGCAGTGACAGAGGGAATCAGCCCCAGCATTTT
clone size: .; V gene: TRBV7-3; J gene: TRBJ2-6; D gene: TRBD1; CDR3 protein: CASSLRGDRAGANVLTF; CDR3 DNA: TGTGCCAGCAGCCTCCGTGGGGACAGGGCTGGGGCCAACGTCCTGACTTTC
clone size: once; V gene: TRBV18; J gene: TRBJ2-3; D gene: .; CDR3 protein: CASSPLEGGRNTQYF; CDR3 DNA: TGTGCCAGCTCCCCGCTGGAGGGGGGGCGCAATACGCAGTATTTT
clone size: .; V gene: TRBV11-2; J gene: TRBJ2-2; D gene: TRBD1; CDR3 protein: CASSLGTGIDTGELFF; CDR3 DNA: TGTGCCAGCAGCTTAGGGACAGGGATTGACACCGGGGAGCTGTTTTTT
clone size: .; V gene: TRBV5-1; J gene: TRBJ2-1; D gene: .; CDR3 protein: CASSLGRGLNNEQFF; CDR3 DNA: TGCGCCAGCAGCTTGGGGAGGGGTCTCAACAATGAGCAGTTCTTC
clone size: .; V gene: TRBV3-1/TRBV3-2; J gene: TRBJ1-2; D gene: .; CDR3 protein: CASSQALDSVGYTF; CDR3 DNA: TGTGCCAGCAGCCAAGCCTTGGATTCGGTCGGCTACACCTTC
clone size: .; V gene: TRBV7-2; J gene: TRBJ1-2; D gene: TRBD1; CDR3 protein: CASSFYRGGGYTF; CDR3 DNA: TGTGCCAGCAGCTTCTACAGGGGGGGAGGCTACACCTTC
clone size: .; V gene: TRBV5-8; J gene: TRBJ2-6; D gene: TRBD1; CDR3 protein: CASTPDEWTGDTGANVLTF; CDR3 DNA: TGTGCCAGCACTCCCGACGAATGGACAGGGGACACTGGGGCCAACGTCCTGACTTTC
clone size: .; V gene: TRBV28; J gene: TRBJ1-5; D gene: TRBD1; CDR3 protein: CASNTGGGNQPQHF; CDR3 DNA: TGTGCCAGCAATACAGGGGGCGGCAATCAGCCCCAGCATTTT
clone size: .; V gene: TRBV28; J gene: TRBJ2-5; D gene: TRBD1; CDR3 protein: CASSFLLGTGTGGPSQETQYF; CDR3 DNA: TGTGCCAGCAGTTTTCTCCTTGGAACCGGGACAGGGGGCCCATCCCAAGAGACCCAGTACTTC
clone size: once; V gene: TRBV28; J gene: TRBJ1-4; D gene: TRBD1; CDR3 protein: CASSFWDSNEKLFF; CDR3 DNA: TGTGCCAGCAGTTTTTGGGACAGCAATGAAAAACTGTTTTTT
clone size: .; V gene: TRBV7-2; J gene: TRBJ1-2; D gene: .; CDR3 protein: CASSLDLSSGGYTF; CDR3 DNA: TGTGCCAGCAGCTTAGATTTGTCCTCGGGGGGCTACACCTTC
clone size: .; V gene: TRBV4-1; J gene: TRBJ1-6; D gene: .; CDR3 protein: CASSQDSGFYNSPLHF; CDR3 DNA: TGCGCCAGCAGCCAAGATTCGGGGTTCTATAATTCACCCCTCCACTTT
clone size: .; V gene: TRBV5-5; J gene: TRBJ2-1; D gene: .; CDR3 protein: CASSLLRGSPNEQFF; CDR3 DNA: TGTGCCAGCAGCTTGTTACGGGGCTCACCCAATGAGCAGTTCTTC